These 29 T cell receptor beta chains came from one sample sequenced in a study of glioma-infiltrating T cells after dendritic cell vaccination. Clones were sequenced by immunoSEQ multiplex PCR, and TCRdb holds only the in-frame ones, with some missing. The table lists some 70,000 clones, 75% to 90% of them singletons. The sequenced sample was blood, obtained before dendritic cell vaccination. These receptors came from a human donor with glioblastoma.

The J gene is TRBJ1-1, the V gene TRBV5-1, with a weak D call TRBD1 (5 bases). Germline CDR1 is SGHRS and CDR2 is YFSETQ. The CDR3 loop spans 15 amino acids. V lost 0 bases and J 0 bases, leaving 9 bases between the germline ends. CDR3 loop: CASSLVSGMNTEAFF. In DNA, the CDR3 is TGCGCCAGCAGCTTGGTTTCAGGGATGAACACTGAAGCTTTCTTT.

The V gene is TRBV28, the J gene TRBJ2-7; TRBD1 aligns across 7 bases. The CDR3 has 14 amino acids. The V gene's germline CDR1 is MDHEN and CDR2 SYDVKM. The J segment lost 2 bases and the V segment lost 7 bases, leaving 8 bases of the junction unmatched. The CDR3 loop reads CASKIGGQAYEQYF. CDR3 bases: TGTGCCAGCAAGATTGGCGGACAGGCCTACGAGCAGTACTTC.

In its sample, this clone was seen a few times. The rearrangement uses TRBV6-6 and TRBJ2-7; 8 positions agree with TRBD2. V shed 4 bases, J shed 1 base, and the junction held 9 bases outside the gene matches. The CDR3 spans 16 residues. Germline V lookup: CDR1 MNHNY, CDR2 SVGAGI (reference sequence). CDR3 coding DNA: TGTGCCAGCAGTTTAGGTCGCGCGGGGGGATCCTACGAGCAGTACTTC. Amino acid sequence: CASSLGRAGGSYEQYF.

The chain combines TRBV5-1 with TRBJ1-1; 9 bases agree with TRBD1. Germline V gene lookup returns CDR1 SGHRS and CDR2 YFSETQ. The CDR3 is 15 amino acids. Trimming took 2 bases from V and 7 from J; bases not matched to a gene: 9. The CDR3 is CASSFPGQGNGEAFF. The CDR3 DNA sequence: TGCGCCAGCAGCTTTCCGGGACAGGGTAATGGTGAAGCTTTCTTT.

In DNA, the CDR3 is TGTGCCAGCAGCCCGTTAGGACAGGGGATCACCTACGAGCAGTACTTC. The encoded protein is CASSPLGQGITYEQYF. The gene calls are TRBV14 and TRBJ2-7; 9 bases match TRBD1. Per the germline V gene, CDR1 is SGHDN and CDR2 is FVKESK. Trimming cost V 4 bases and J 2 bases; bases outside gene matches: 9. This CDR3 region has 16 residues.

This clone was seen a single time. The chain couples TRBV2 to TRBJ1-2; TRBD1 aligns across 9 bases. Per germline, CDR1 SNHLY and CDR2 FYNNEI. The CDR3 spans 13 residues. Trimming cost V 7 bases and J 5 bases; bases outside gene matches: 5. CDR3 DNA: TGTGCCAGCACCTGGGACAGGGATTATGGCTACACCTTC. It translates to CASTWDRDYGYTF.

The rearrangement links TRBV7-8 to TRBJ2-7, with D possibly TRBD1 on 6 matching bases. The CDR3 has 15 residues. V lost 4 bases and J 2 bases, leaving 15 bases between the germline ends. Looked up from germline, CDR1 is SGHVS and CDR2 is FQNEAQ. The CDR3 bases are TGTGCCAGCAGCTCCGGCGGCAGGGGACCCTACGAGCAGTACTTC. Its translation is CASSSGGRGPYEQYF.

The chain couples TRBV5-1 to TRBJ2-5; 8 bases line up with TRBD2. This CDR3 is built from 15 residues. V gave up 2 bases and J gave up 1 base; unmatched junction bases: 4. Germline values: CDR1 SGHRS, CDR2 YFSETQ. The CDR3 nucleotides are TGCGCCAGCAGCTTCGCGACTAGCGCCCAAGAGACCCAGTACTTC. It codes for CASSFATSAQETQYF.

By proportion, this clone is medium-sized (0.01 to 0.1%). This sequence joins TRBV5-4 and TRBJ2-7; 7 bases line up with TRBD1. The CDR3 is 14 amino acids. Germline V CDR1 and CDR2: SGHNT, YYREEE (reference sequence). V lost 4 bases to trimming and J lost 2 bases; unmatched junction nucleotides: 6. The CDR3 DNA is TGTGCCAGCAGCCGTGGAACAGGGGCCTACGAGCAGTACTTC. Its protein product is CASSRGTGAYEQYF. Full variable domain (outside the CDR3, taken from reference TRBV5-4 and TRBJ2-7): ETGVTQSPTHLIKTRGQQVTLRCSSQSGHNTVSWYQQALGQGPQFIFQYYREEENGRGNFPPRFSGLQFPNYSSELNVNALELDDSALYLCASSRGTGAYEQYFGPGTRLTVT.

This rearrangement joins TRBV14 to TRBJ1-3; no clear D. Germline CDR1 is SGHDN and CDR2 is FVKESK. The CDR3 is 14 residues long. Trimming took 2 bases from V and 4 from J, leaving 9 bases between them. Here the CDR3 reads CASSQWREGNTIYF. In DNA, the CDR3 is TGTGCCAGCAGCCAATGGCGGGAAGGAAACACCATATATTTT.

The rearrangement joins TRBV25-1 to TRBJ2-2, with 9 bases identical to TRBD1. CDR1 and CDR2 (germline): MGHDK, SYGVNS. With V trimmed by 4 bases and J by 4 bases, 10 bases remained unmatched. The CDR3 has 17 amino acids. CDR3 DNA: TGTGCCAGCAGTGTTTCCGGGACAGGGAGATTCACCGGGGAGCTGTTTTTT. Protein sequence: CASSVSGTGRFTGELFF.

The chain combines TRBV7-2 with TRBJ2-7; D may be TRBD1 (6 bases). CDR1 is SGHTA, CDR2 FQGNSA, per germline. This CDR3 is 15 amino acids long. Trimming left V 1 base short and J 1 base short, with 11 bases between. CDR3 region: CASSLVGDNSYEQYF. The DNA of the CDR3 is TGTGCCAGCAGCTTAGTAGGGGACAATTCCTACGAGCAGTACTTC.

This clone showed up just a few times. This chain joins TRBV10-2 and TRBJ2-1, with D maybe TRBD2 (7 bases). The CDR3 totals 14 residues. Germline loops: CDR1 WSHSY, CDR2 SAAADI. Trimming cost V 8 bases and J 7 bases, with 18 bases left between them. This CDR3 is CASGSPRGRNEQFF. The CDR3 DNA reads TGCGCCAGCGGGTCTCCGCGGGGGCGGAATGAGCAGTTCTTC.

The V call is TRBV11-1, the J call TRBJ2-3, with TRBD2 identical over 9 bases. After removal of 2 bases from V and 2 bases from J, the junction contained 8 bases not matched to a gene. The CDR3 sequence is 17 residues long. Germline CDR1 reads SGHAT; CDR2 reads FQDESV (reference sequence). CDR3: CASSLFGAGGTTDTQYF. The CDR3 region has the DNA TGTGCCAGCAGCTTATTCGGAGCGGGGGGCACCACAGATACGCAGTATTTT.

The chain employs TRBV7-6 and TRBJ2-1, with TRBD2 identical over 8 bases. The V and J ends lost 1 base and 5 bases, in that order; junction bases with no gene match: 7. This CDR3 contains 16 residues. CDR1 SGHVS and CDR2 FNYEAQ come from the germline V gene. The CDR3 here is CASSLGRGGLHNEQFF. The CDR3 DNA reads as TGTGCCAGCAGCTTAGGACGGGGGGGCCTCCACAATGAGCAGTTCTTC.

The chain employs TRBV11-2 and TRBJ1-1, with a weak D call TRBD1 (5 bases). With 6 bases removed from V and 5 bases from J, the gap between germline ends came to 19 bases. CDR1 and CDR2 (germline): SGHAT, FQNNGV. This CDR3 comprises 15 residues. As DNA, the CDR3 is TGTGCCAGCAGGCCCCCCGGGGGGATTTCGACTGAAGCTTTCTTT. Translation: CASRPPGGISTEAFF.

The rearrangement uses TRBV7-8 and TRBJ2-7; 8 bases fit TRBD1. This CDR3 has 15 residues. The trim removed 5 bases at V and 5 bases at J, leaving 11 bases unmatched. The germline V gene has CDR1 SGHVS and CDR2 FQNEAQ. CDR3 amino acids: CASSPGTGGSHEQYF. CDR3 DNA sequence: TGTGCCAGCAGCCCTGGGACAGGAGGTTCCCACGAGCAGTACTTC.

The chain carries TRBV4-2 and TRBJ2-7, with a possible D match to TRBD2 (6 bases). Germline V gene lookup returns CDR1 LGHNA and CDR2 YNFKEQ. CDR3 size: 12 residues. Trimming took 7 bases from V and 7 from J, leaving 14 bases between them. The DNA for the CDR3 is TGTGCCAGCAAAAGGGACTCGGGGGAGCAGTACTTC. Protein product: CASKRDSGEQYF.

This clone was seen many times. The CDR3, as DNA: TGCGCCAGCAGCTCCACGCGGGGGCGCACCGGGGAGCTGTTTTTT. Translated: CASSSTRGRTGELFF. The chain carries TRBV4-1 and TRBJ2-2, with D possibly matching TRBD2 (7 bases). V dropped 5 bases and J dropped 4 bases, with 14 bases sitting between them. From germline, CDR1 is MGHRA and CDR2 YSYEKL. The CDR3 is 15 residues long.

The chain joins TRBV28 to TRBJ1-2, with TRBD1 matching over 7 bases. The V and J ends lost 6 bases and 2 bases, in that order; junction bases with no gene match: 6. CDR1 is MDHEN and CDR2 is SYDVKM in the germline V gene. The CDR3 extends over 14 amino acids. The DNA of the CDR3 is TGTGCCAGCAGCCCTGGGACAGAGAACTATGGCTACACCTTC. This translates into CASSPGTENYGYTF.

With regard to this clone: Distinct nucleotide sequences in the sample also encode this CDR3. V gene TRBV5-1 combines with J gene TRBJ2-6; D unresolved. CDR1 SGHRS and CDR2 YFSETQ come from the germline V gene. The ends were cut back, 4 bases at V and 1 base at J, with 9 bases in the middle. The CDR3 runs to 15 residues. CDR3 loop: CASSATGSGANVLTF. For the CDR3, the DNA is TGCGCCAGCAGCGCCACGGGTTCTGGGGCCAACGTCCTGACTTTC.

The chain joins TRBV5-4 to TRBJ2-3; 11 bases agree with TRBD2. The ends lost 5 bases at V and 6 bases at J; junction bases unmatched: 17. The CDR3 consists of 18 residues. Germline CDR1 and CDR2: SGHNT and YYREEE (reference sequence). CDR3 sequence reads: CASRVQGLAGGGTDTQYF. CDR3 nucleotide sequence: TGTGCCAGCAGAGTTCAGGGGCTAGCGGGGGGAGGAACGGATACGCAGTATTTT.

The chain has TRBV9 and TRBJ2-6; no firm D call. The V and J ends lost 3 bases and 2 bases respectively, with 9 bases between them. The CDR3 extends over 15 amino acids. Per germline, CDR1 SGDLS and CDR2 YYNGEE. CDR3 DNA: TGTGCCAGCAGCGGCGGTCTCCCTGGGGCCAACGTCCTGACTTTC. The encoded protein is CASSGGLPGANVLTF. The complete variable domain, with remaining parts taken from reference TRBV9 and TRBJ2-6, reads DSGVTQTPKHLITATGQRVTLRCSPRSGDLSVYWYQQSLDQGLQFLIQYYNGEERAKGNILERFSAQQFPDLHSELNLSSLELGDSALYFCASSGGLPGANVLTFGAGSRLTVL.

This clone was detected once. The chain couples TRBV30 to TRBJ2-5; unclear D gene. Per the germline V gene, CDR1 is GTSNPN and CDR2 is SVGIG (reference sequence). V was shortened by 0 bases and J by 13 bases, with 12 bases between the two germline ends. The CDR3 is 11 amino acids. In nucleotides, the CDR3 is TGTGCCTGGAGTGTTGGTGTTGGAGTGTACTTC. This encodes CAWSVGVGVYF.

This rearrangement joins TRBV19 to TRBJ1-2; 10 bases align to TRBD1. The V segment lost 9 bases and the J segment 5 bases; nucleotides outside the gene matches: 9. Germline assignment: CDR1 LNHDA and CDR2 SQIVND (reference sequence). The CDR3 covers 14 residues. In nucleotides, the CDR3 is TGTGCCAGCAGAAATATGGGACAGGGGTATGGCTACACCTTC. Its protein is CASRNMGQGYGYTF. The full variable domain, completed using reference TRBV19 and TRBJ1-2, is DGGITQSPKYLFRKEGQNVTLSCEQNLNHDAMYWYRQDPGQGLRLIYYSQIVNDFQKGDIAEGYSVSREKKESFPLTVTSAQKNPTAFYLCASRNMGQGYGYTFGSGTRLTVV.

The chain links TRBV19 to TRBJ1-5; 8 positions agree with TRBD1. CDR1 and CDR2 (germline): LNHDA, SQIVND (reference sequence). CDR3 length equals 16 residues. V lost 5 bases, J lost 4 bases, and 10 bases stayed unmatched. CDR3 sequence: CASSGDRGVANQPQHF. The CDR3 bases are TGTGCCAGTAGTGGTGACAGGGGAGTGGCAAATCAGCCCCAGCATTTT.

The chain employs TRBV27 and TRBJ2-7; D unclear. In germline, CDR1 is MNHEY, CDR2 SMNVEV (reference sequence). This CDR3 contains 11 residues. Between the trimmed V and J ends, which lost 6 bases and 0 bases, there was a span of 3 bases. The CDR3 loop reads CASRASYEQYF. CDR3 DNA: TGTGCCAGCAGGGCCTCCTACGAGCAGTACTTC.

The chain uses TRBV10-3 and TRBJ2-7; 8 bases map to TRBD2. With V trimmed by 9 bases and J by 1 base, 8 bases remained unmatched. The CDR3 totals 14 residues. The germline CDR1 and CDR2 sequences are ENHRY and SYGVKD. The CDR3 reads CAIKPAGGSYEQYF. The CDR3 DNA reads as TGTGCCATAAAACCCGCGGGGGGATCCTACGAGCAGTACTTC.

This rearrangement joins TRBV11-3 to TRBJ2-7; a weak D match, TRBD1 (5 bases). The CDR3 loop spans 13 amino acids. V was pared by 2 bases and J by 7 bases, with 12 bases between. The germline V gene has CDR1 SGHNT and CDR2 YENEEA. The CDR3 DNA is TGTGCCAGCAGCTTAAATCAGGGTCGAGAGCAGTACTTC. Its protein product is CASSLNQGREQYF.